The subject of this entry is one T cell receptor beta chain. Its antigen is unidentified. The sample is drawn from a study of T cell responses to AZD1222 COVID-19 vaccine. Study-wide background: It was second doses at about 4 or about 12 weeks that were pooled. Study results and caveats: Spike-specific TCR breadth rose after two AZD1222 doses, and depth rose as well. The reported proportion of spike-specific TCRs targeting unmutated variant regions was nearly half. Researchers took repertoire samples only after the peak T cell response had come.

Sequencing used immunoSEQ multiplex PCR; TCRdb keeps in-frame clones, though not all of them. The data hold 90,000 to 150,000 clones, with 70% to 90% observed a single time. Sequenced here: peripheral blood, sampled on day 0 of AZD1222 vaccination. The origin of this receptor is an adult in good health.

CDR3 coding DNA: TGCGCCAGCAGCTCCTCTCACACAGATACGCAGTATTTT. This codes for CASSSSHTDTQYF. The chain uses TRBV5-1 and TRBJ2-3; D uncertain. This CDR3 is 13 amino acids long. V was cut by 3 bases and J by 2 bases, with 7 bases left in between. Germline CDR1 is SGHRS and CDR2 is YFSETQ.